This T cell receptor beta chain appears in the sequencing data of a study of T cell clones after liver transplantation. Thawed unstimulated PBMCs were FACS-sorted by CD3, CD4 and CD8 into two populations. Study-wide points: Donor-reactive sequences fell more than third party-reactive ones, suggesting partial deletion.

Sequencing used immunoSEQ multiplex PCR; TCRdb keeps in-frame clones, though not all of them. The data show about 75,000 clones, approximately 80% seen once. Germline CDR1 and CDR2: SGHTA and FQGTGA. This CDR3 is 13 amino acids long. Trimming took off 3 bases at V and 4 bases at J, with 8 bases between the two ends. Details on this clone: Its antigen is as yet unknown.

This chain uses TRBV7-3 with TRBJ2-3; D is undetermined. This TCR was sampled from a human patient who received a liver transplant. Some T cells may have come from the graft donor. The sequencing used CD4+ T cells from blood, collected around 50 months after liver transplant. CDR3 loop: CASSFSHADTQYF. CDR3 bases: TGTGCCAGCAGCTTCTCACATGCAGATACGCAGTATTTT.